The 31 T cell receptor beta chains reported below all come from one sample, sequenced in a study of graft-versus-host responses after intestinal transplantation. What these receptors recognize is not known. Generated by immunoSEQ multiplex PCR, the TCRdb table keeps only in-frame clones and is missing some. The sample holds about 70,000 clones, 90% seen once. Sequences were derived from unstimulated CD8+ T cells sorted from spleen or lymph node cells, sampled before transplant. The receptors shown here come from a human donor who was the organ donor for an intestinal transplant.

V and J are TRBV4-1 and TRBJ1-1; D is unresolved. Germline V gives CDR1 MGHRA, CDR2 YSYEKL. V was shortened by 1 base and J by 4 bases, with 13 bases between the two germline ends. The CDR3 loop spans 15 amino acids. CDR3 region: CASSQVRFGSTEAFF. The CDR3 bases are TGCGCCAGCAGCCAAGTAAGGTTCGGGAGCACTGAAGCTTTCTTT.

Sample share makes this clone medium-sized. The chain joins TRBV5-4 to TRBJ2-1; D is uncertain. V lost 1 base to trimming and J lost 10 bases, with 15 bases between them. Germline-derived CDR1 and CDR2 are SGHNT and YYREEE (reference sequence). This CDR3 region has 14 residues. The CDR3 loop is CASSLNDPRREQFF. In DNA, the CDR3 is TGTGCCAGCAGCTTGAATGACCCGAGGCGGGAGCAGTTCTTC.

The chain is built from TRBV27 and TRBJ2-1; TRBD2 matches 10 bases. The CDR3 spans 15 residues. Looked up from germline, CDR1 is MNHEY and CDR2 is SMNVEV (reference sequence). Unmatched junction bases numbered 6, after V lost 2 bases and J lost 8 bases. The CDR3 loop reads CASSLASGGAYEQFF. The CDR3 coding sequence is TGTGCCAGCAGTTTAGCCAGCGGGGGGGCCTATGAGCAGTTCTTC.

This chain links TRBV5-1 with TRBJ2-3; possibly TRBD1 for D (5 bases). Trimming shortened V by 1 base and J by 4 bases, and 19 bases separated the two germline ends. This CDR3 is 17 amino acids long. Germline V gene sequence: CDR1 SGHRS, CDR2 YFSETQ. CDR3 bases: TGCGCCAGCAGCTTGCCCCTACAGGATTCAATATCAGATACGCAGTATTTT. Amino acid sequence: CASSLPLQDSISDTQYF. Looking up the rest from reference TRBV5-1 and TRBJ2-3 gives the full variable domain: KAGVTQTPRYLIKTRGQQVTLSCSPISGHRSVSWYQQTPGQGLQFLFEYFSETQRNKGNFPGRFSGRQFSNSRSEMNVSTLELGDSALYLCASSLPLQDSISDTQYFGPGTRLTVL.

This chain joins TRBV7-2 and TRBJ1-1; unclear D gene. Trimming took 6 bases from V and 5 from J, leaving 16 bases between them. CDR1 is SGHTA and CDR2 is FQGNSA in the germline V gene. This CDR3 contains 14 residues. CDR3 in amino acids: CASSSNSRWTEAFF. As DNA, the CDR3 is TGTGCCAGCAGTTCTAATTCCCGGTGGACTGAAGCTTTCTTT. Full variable domain (outside the CDR3, taken from reference TRBV7-2 and TRBJ1-1): GAGVSQSPSNKVTEKGKDVELRCDPISGHTALYWYRQSLGQGLEFLIYFQGNSAPDKSGLPSDRFSAERTGGSVSTLTIQRTQQEDSAVYLCASSSNSRWTEAFFGQGTRLTVV.

CDR3 nucleotide sequence: TGTGCCACCGTGACCCGGGCGGGGGGTCTAGAGACCCAGTACTTC. Translated, it gives CATVTRAGGLETQYF. The V call is TRBV2, the J call TRBJ2-5; 8 bases match TRBD2. The trim removed 10 bases at V and 4 bases at J, leaving 14 bases unmatched. Germline CDR1 reads SNHLY; CDR2 reads FYNNEI. The CDR3 is 15 amino acids. The variable domain in full, with the rest retrieved from reference TRBV2 and TRBJ2-5, is EPEVTQTPSHQVTQMGQEVILRCVPISNHLYFYWYRQILGQKVEFLVSFYNNEISEKSEIFDDQFSVERPDGSNFTLKIRSTKLEDSAMYFCATVTRAGGLETQYFGPGTRLLVL.

The gene calls are TRBV27 and TRBJ2-5, with 8 bases lining up with TRBD1. CDR1 MNHEY and CDR2 SMNVEV come from the germline V gene (reference sequence). V lost 3 bases, J lost 1 base, and 7 bases stayed unmatched. The CDR3 consists of 16 residues. The CDR3 protein is CASSLQTTGAQETQYF. In DNA, the CDR3 is TGTGCCAGCAGTTTGCAGACGACAGGGGCCCAAGAGACCCAGTACTTC.

The chain has TRBV27 and TRBJ1-6; D is unresolved. CDR3 length: 14 residues. The germline V and J ends were trimmed by 2 bases and 6 bases, with 8 bases remaining between them. Per the germline V gene, CDR1 is MNHEY and CDR2 is SMNVEV (reference sequence). This CDR3 reads CASSLVMSNSPLHF. CDR3 sequence (DNA): TGTGCCAGCAGTTTAGTAATGAGTAATTCACCCCTCCACTTT.

This chain joins TRBV25-1 and TRBJ2-5; 14 nucleotides align to TRBD2. Germline loops: CDR1 MGHDK, CDR2 SYGVNS. The V segment lost 8 bases and the J segment 2 bases; nucleotides outside the gene matches: 4. The CDR3 has 15 residues. In DNA, the CDR3 is TGTGCCAGCCGCCGGACTAGCGGGGGGCAAGAGACCCAGTACTTC. Amino acid sequence: CASRRTSGGQETQYF.

This clone was detected only once. The V call is TRBV6-5, the J call TRBJ2-5; D not certain. There are 11 residues in the CDR3. Germline-derived CDR1 and CDR2 are MNHEY and SVGAGI. Trimming left V 5 bases short and J 5 bases short, with 6 bases between. The CDR3 region has the DNA TGTGCCAGCAGTGTTCGGGAGACCCAGTACTTC. Translation: CASSVRETQYF.

The chain has TRBV2 and TRBJ1-3; D ambiguous. Germline-derived CDR1 and CDR2 are SNHLY and FYNNEI. Trimming stripped 8 bases from V and 4 bases from J, with 9 bases between. This CDR3 comprises 12 residues. The CDR3 sequence is CASHGIGNTIYF. DNA of the CDR3: TGTGCCAGCCACGGGATAGGAAACACCATATATTTT.

This clone was recorded only once. The chain has TRBV5-4 and TRBJ1-2; 8 positions match TRBD1. CDR1 is SGHNT, CDR2 YYREEE, per germline (reference sequence). Germline trimming cut 0 bases from V and 7 bases from J; bases unmatched to any gene: 5. CDR3 length: 14 residues. This CDR3 is CASSLGGQGSGYTF. The CDR3 coding sequence is TGTGCCAGCAGCTTGGGAGGACAGGGTTCTGGCTACACCTTC.

There are many counts of this clone. The chain joins TRBV7-9 to TRBJ1-1; D not resolved. From germline, CDR1 is SEHNR and CDR2 FQNEAQ (reference sequence). Trimming took off 2 bases at V and 5 bases at J, with 6 bases between the two ends. The CDR3 consists of 12 residues. The CDR3 DNA reads TGTGCCAGCAGCTTATTCCTGACTGAAGCTTTCTTT. Its translation: CASSLFLTEAFF.

In DNA form, the CDR3 reads TGTGCCAGCGGAGACAGGGCTTTGCAGCCCCAGCATTTT. It yields the protein CASGDRALQPQHF. V gene TRBV6-5 combines with J gene TRBJ1-5; TRBD1 matches 7 bases. Germline V gene lookup returns CDR1 MNHEY and CDR2 SVGAGI. CDR3 length: 13 residues. The trim removed 8 bases at V and 7 bases at J, leaving 8 bases unmatched.

The J gene is TRBJ2-5, the V gene TRBV5-4; TRBD1 aligns across 8 bases. J was trimmed by 5 bases and V by 5 bases; bases with no gene match: 8. The CDR3 contains 14 residues. Germline CDR1 is SGHNT and CDR2 is YYREEE (reference sequence). CDR3 residues: CASRDWTGTETQYF. As DNA, the CDR3 is TGTGCCAGCAGAGACTGGACAGGGACCGAGACCCAGTACTTC.

The chain has TRBV4-3 and TRBJ1-1, with a tentative D call TRBD1 (6 bases). This CDR3 has 18 residues. Germline V gives CDR1 LGHNA, CDR2 YSLEER. Trimming cost V 0 bases and J 2 bases, with 19 bases left between them. CDR3 region: CASSQDNEGERPNTEAFF. The CDR3 nucleotides are TGCGCCAGCAGCCAAGATAACGAGGGGGAACGCCCCAACACTGAAGCTTTCTTT.

The chain uses TRBV5-4 and TRBJ1-1, with 7 bases fitting TRBD1. Per the germline V gene, CDR1 is SGHNT and CDR2 is YYREEE (reference sequence). This CDR3 is 16 amino acids long. After removal of 0 bases from V and 6 bases from J, the junction contained 11 bases not matched to a gene. The CDR3 here is CASSLALGTDGAEAFF. In nucleotides, the CDR3 is TGTGCCAGCAGCTTGGCCCTAGGGACAGACGGAGCTGAAGCTTTCTTT.

The genes are TRBV5-1 and TRBJ2-3; 12 bases agree with TRBD2. The CDR3 runs to 15 residues. Germline-derived CDR1 and CDR2 are SGHRS and YFSETQ. V was clipped by 2 bases and J by 6 bases; unmatched bases: 4. This chain's CDR3 is CASSFGLAGLDTQYF. The CDR3 DNA follows: TGCGCCAGCAGCTTTGGACTAGCGGGGTTGGATACGCAGTATTTT.

The rearrangement joins TRBV5-1 to TRBJ1-1, with a possible D match to TRBD1 (6 bases). The CDR3 spans 15 residues. The V gene's germline CDR1 is SGHRS and CDR2 YFSETQ. The V gene lost 2 bases and the J gene lost 6 bases, with 17 bases spanning the gap. DNA for the CDR3: TGCGCCAGCAGCTTAAAGACAGGTTCAGGCGCTGAAGCTTTCTTT. Protein sequence: CASSLKTGSGAEAFF.

The chain links TRBV7-9 to TRBJ1-4, with D perhaps TRBD1 (5 bases). V was pared by 1 base and J by 1 base, with 7 bases between. This CDR3 contains 15 residues. Looked up from germline, CDR1 is SEHNR and CDR2 is FQNEAQ (reference sequence). CDR3 protein: CASSLGRGTNEKLFF. The CDR3 coding sequence is TGTGCCAGCAGCTTAGGGAGGGGAACTAATGAAAAACTGTTTTTT.

The chain uses TRBV27 and TRBJ2-5, with D hard to call. Germline CDR1 and CDR2: MNHEY and SMNVEV (reference sequence). The CDR3 spans 13 residues. V was pared by 3 bases and J by 5 bases, with 10 bases between. The chain's CDR3 is CASSFGPSETQYF. The DNA of the CDR3 is TGTGCCAGCAGTTTTGGGCCGTCGGAGACCCAGTACTTC.

CDR3 sequence (DNA): TGTGCCAGCTCCTTAGGGGGGGGCACCGGGGAGCTGTTTTTT. It encodes CASSLGGGTGELFF. The chain has TRBV28 and TRBJ2-2; tentative D call: TRBD2 (7 bases). V shed 8 bases and J shed 4 bases, with 14 bases lying between them. Germline V gene lookup returns CDR1 MDHEN and CDR2 SYDVKM. CDR3 length equals 14 residues. The entire variable domain, with the rest obtained from reference TRBV28 and TRBJ2-2, is as follows: DVKVTQSSRYLVKRTGEKVFLECVQDMDHENMFWYRQDPGLGLRLIYFSYDVKMKEKGDIPEGYSVSREKKERFSLILESASTNQTSMYLCASSLGGGTGELFFGEGSRLTVL.

In DNA, the CDR3 is TGTGCCAGCAGTCTCACCGGGGAGCTGTTTTTT. Residues: CASSLTGELFF. This chain joins TRBV6-6 and TRBJ2-2; D call uncertain. Per germline, CDR1 MNHNY and CDR2 SVGAGI (reference sequence). CDR3 length: 11 residues. V gave up 5 bases and J gave up 4 bases, with 2 bases separating them.

The V gene is TRBV6-6, the J gene TRBJ2-1, with 8 bases matching TRBD2. CDR1 is MNHNY, CDR2 SVGAGI, per germline (reference sequence). The junction had 11 bases not matched to a gene; V was cut back by 6 bases and J by 4 bases. The CDR3 is 16 residues long. The CDR3: CASRRGGRVEYNEQFF. The CDR3 coding sequence is TGTGCCAGCAGGCGCGGGGGGAGGGTCGAATACAATGAGCAGTTCTTC.

J is TRBJ2-6 and V is TRBV5-4, with D possibly matching TRBD2 (5 bases). This CDR3 comprises 15 residues. Germline CDR1 is SGHNT and CDR2 is YYREEE (reference sequence). With 2 bases removed from V and 1 base from J, the gap between germline ends came to 7 bases. CDR3 sequence reads: CASSLSGSGANVLTF. DNA of the CDR3: TGTGCCAGCAGCTTATCGGGGTCTGGGGCCAACGTCCTGACTTTC.

The J gene is TRBJ1-1, the V gene TRBV27; TRBD1 might be the D (6 bases). Germline CDR1 MNHEY, CDR2 SMNVEV (reference sequence). V lost 5 bases and J lost 10, with 23 bases in between. CDR3 length equals 15 residues. The CDR3 spells CASSPSLSGALRAFF. As DNA, the CDR3 is TGTGCCAGCAGTCCTTCGTTATCAGGGGCACTTAGAGCTTTCTTT.

The J gene is TRBJ1-2, the V gene TRBV15; D may be TRBD1 (5 bases). The CDR3 contains 15 residues. In germline, CDR1 is LNHNV, CDR2 YYDKDF (reference sequence). Trimming shortened V by 1 base and J by 0 bases, and 9 bases separated the two germline ends. The CDR3 sequence is CATSRGQLTNYGYTF. The CDR3 bases are TGTGCCACCAGCAGAGGACAGCTAACTAACTATGGCTACACCTTC. Full variable domain (rest looked up from reference TRBV15 and TRBJ1-2): DAMVIQNPRYQVTQFGKPVTLSCSQTLNHNVMYWYQQKSSQAPKLLFHYYDKDFNNEADTPDNFQSRRPNTSFCFLDIRSPGLGDTAMYLCATSRGQLTNYGYTFGSGTRLTVV.

The gene calls are TRBV28 and TRBJ1-6, with TRBD1 matching 9 bases. The length of the CDR3 is 16 residues. Trimming cost V 6 bases and J 8 bases; bases outside gene matches: 11. CDR1 and CDR2 from the germline V gene are MDHEN and SYDVKM. The CDR3 sequence: CASSRRDRDFDSPLHF. CDR3 nucleotides: TGTGCCAGCAGCCGCCGGGACAGGGACTTTGATTCACCCCTCCACTTT.

This clone was seen a handful of times. The rearrangement joins TRBV18 to TRBJ2-1, with D possibly matching TRBD2 (6 bases). The germline V gene has CDR1 KGHSH and CDR2 LQKENI. Trimming pared 3 bases from V and 10 bases from J, leaving 13 bases between. The CDR3 sequence is 13 residues long. The CDR3 is CASSPLKGREQFF. DNA of the CDR3: TGTGCCAGCTCACCCCTCAAGGGGAGGGAGCAGTTCTTC.

The chain's CDR3 is CASSRGPGTGVLYGYTF. The CDR3, as DNA: TGTGCCAGCAGCCGAGGGCCCGGGACAGGGGTCCTCTATGGCTACACCTTC. The chain carries TRBV11-2 and TRBJ1-2; 10 bases match TRBD1. The CDR3 sequence is 17 residues long. Germline V gene data show CDR1 as SGHAT and CDR2 as FQNNGV. The junction had 13 bases not matched to a gene; V was cut back by 5 bases and J by 4 bases.

The chain has TRBV30 and TRBJ2-3, with 8 bases that match TRBD2. The germline CDR1 and CDR2 sequences are GTSNPN and SVGIG (reference sequence). The CDR3 is 16 amino acids. J gave up 7 bases and V 2 bases, and 14 bases lay outside the gene matches. CDR3 bases: TGTGCCTGGAGTCCATCTGCTACGGGGGGGTCTAATACGCAGTATTTT. As protein: CAWSPSATGGSNTQYF.